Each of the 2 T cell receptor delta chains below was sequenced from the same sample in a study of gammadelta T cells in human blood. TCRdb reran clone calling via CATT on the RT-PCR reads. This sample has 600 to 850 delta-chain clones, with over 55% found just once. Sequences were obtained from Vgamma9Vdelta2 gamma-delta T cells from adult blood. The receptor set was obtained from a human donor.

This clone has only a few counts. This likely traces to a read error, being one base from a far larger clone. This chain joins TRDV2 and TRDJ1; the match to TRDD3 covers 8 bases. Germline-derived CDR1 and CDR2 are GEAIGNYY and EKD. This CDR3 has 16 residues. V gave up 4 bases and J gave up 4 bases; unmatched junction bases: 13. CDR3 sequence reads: CACDLLGGEKVDKLIF. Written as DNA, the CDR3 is TGTGCCTGTGATCTACTGGGGGGTGAAAAGGTCGATAAACTCATCTTT.

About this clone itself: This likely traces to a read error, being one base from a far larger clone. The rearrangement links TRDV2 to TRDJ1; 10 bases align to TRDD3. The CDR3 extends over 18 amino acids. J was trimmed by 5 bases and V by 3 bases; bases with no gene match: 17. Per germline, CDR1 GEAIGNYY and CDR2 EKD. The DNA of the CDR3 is TGTGCCTGTGACCCCCTACTGGGGGATCAGAGGGATCGGGATAAACTCATCTTT. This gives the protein CACDPLLGDQRDRDKLIF.